This is a list of T cell receptor beta chains from one sample in a study of T cells in Graves' hyperthyroidism and ophthalmopathy. TCRdb passed the multiplex PCR reads through MiXCR, listing each CDR3 protein once. The repertoire includes about 260,000 distinct CDR3 sequences, less than 30% of them detected once, and around 28% sits in the top ten. The sample comprised blood. The receptor source for this set is a man aged 35 to 55 with Graves' hyperthyroidism that later progressed to Graves' ophthalmopathy. The CDR3 runs from the conserved cysteine through the conserved F or W. The order of the fields is D gene, J gene, V gene, clone size, CDR3 DNA, CDR3 protein. D genes are given only for firm matches. Rows may omit the clone size; those that give it use once, few, many or a size class.

. | TRBJ2-4 | TRBV7-9 | . | TGTGCCAGCAGCTCCGATTGGGGGAACATTCAGTACTTC | CASSSDWGNIQYF
TRBD1 | TRBJ2-7 | TRBV19 | many | TGTGCCAGTAGTATAGTCGGGGGACAGGGGCTTTACGAGCAGTACTTC | CASSIVGGQGLYEQYF
TRBD2 | TRBJ2-6 | TRBV12-3/TRBV12-4 | many | TGTGCCAGCAGTTCACTAGCGGGTGGGGCCAACGTCCTGACTTTC | CASSSLAGGANVLTF
. | TRBJ2-2 | TRBV6-1 | many | TGTGCCAGCAGCCGCAACAGGGCCGGGGAGCTGTTTTTT | CASSRNRAGELFF
TRBD1 | TRBJ2-7 | TRBV18 | many | TGTGCCAGCTCACTATCCGGGACAGAATACGAGCAGTACTTC | CASSLSGTEYEQYF
. | TRBJ2-4 | TRBV7-9 | many | TGTGCCAGCAGCCCAGTGGGATTTGCTGAAAACATTCAGTACTTC | CASSPVGFAENIQYF
. | TRBJ1-1 | TRBV20-1 | many | TGCAGTGCTACGGGCCCGTGGGCTTTCTTT | CSATGPWAFF
TRBD2 | TRBJ2-7 | TRBV3-1 | many | TGTGCCAGCAGCCAGGTGTCGGGAGGGGCCTACGAGCAGTACTTC | CASSQVSGGAYEQYF
. | TRBJ2-7 | TRBV2 | . | TGTGCCAGCAGTGAAGAGCTCGAAAAATACGAGCAGTACTTC | CASSEELEKYEQYF
. | TRBJ1-3 | TRBV30 | many | TGTGCCTGGAGTGTTAAGAACACCATATATTTT | CAWSVKNTIYF
. | TRBJ2-6 | TRBV6-2/TRBV6-3 | . | TGTGCCAGCAGTTACTCCCCGGTACCACATCCTTCTGGGGCCAACGTCCTGACTTTC | CASSYSPVPHPSGANVLTF
. | TRBJ2-7 | TRBV6-2/TRBV6-3 | . | TGTGCCAGCAGTTACGGGACGATCACCTACGAGCAGTACTTC | CASSYGTITYEQYF
. | TRBJ2-2 | TRBV20-1 | many | TGCAGTGCTAGCGGATTGAACACCGGGGAGCTGTTTTTT | CSASGLNTGELFF
TRBD2 | TRBJ2-2 | TRBV11-2 | . | TGTGCCAGCAGCTTTGGCCCCCTCACCCGGGGGGGGGGCACCGGGGAGCTGTTTTTT | CASSFGPLTRGGGTGELFF
. | TRBJ2-7 | TRBV6-5 | many | TGTGCCAGCAGTTGGGACACCAACGCCTACGAGCAGTACTTC | CASSWDTNAYEQYF
. | TRBJ1-1 | TRBV24-1 | many | TGTGCCACCAAGGCTGGAGGGAACACTGAAGCTTTCTTT | CATKAGGNTEAFF
. | TRBJ1-5 | TRBV12-3/TRBV12-4 | many | TGTGCCAGCAGGGTGACAGGAGGGAATCAGCCCCAGCATTTT | CASRVTGGNQPQHF
. | TRBJ2-3 | TRBV6-5 | many | TGTGCCAGCAGTTCGACACGGTTGGATACGCAGTATTTT | CASSSTRLDTQYF
. | TRBJ1-2 | TRBV28 | many | TGTGCCAGCAGTCACCTCGGGACGGATTCTAACTATGGCTACACCTTC | CASSHLGTDSNYGYTF
TRBD1 | TRBJ1-1 | TRBV24-1 | many | TGTGCCACCAGGGGACAGATGAACACTGAAGCTTTCTTT | CATRGQMNTEAFF
TRBD1 | TRBJ2-7 | TRBV7-2 | . | TGTGCCAGCAGCCGACCCGGGACAGGGAGGAACGAGCAGTACTTC | CASSRPGTGRNEQYF
TRBD1 | TRBJ1-2 | TRBV4-1 | few | TGCGCCAGCAGCCAAGATCAAGCGGGACAGCCGAACTACACCTTC | CASSQDQAGQPNYTF
. | TRBJ2-7 | TRBV20-1 | many | TGCAGTGCTAGAGATCGGGCGGGTCTAGGAACCTACGAGCAGTACTTC | CSARDRAGLGTYEQYF
TRBD1 | TRBJ1-5 | TRBV12-3/TRBV12-4 | . | TGTGCCAGCAGTCTCGGGACAGCCTATCAGCCCCAGCATTTT | CASSLGTAYQPQHF
. | TRBJ2-4 | TRBV19 | many | TGTGCCAGTAGTGATCAACAGGGTTGGAAGTACTTC | CASSDQQGWKYF
TRBD1 | TRBJ1-1 | TRBV5-6 | many | TGTGCCAGCAGCCCAAGACGGACAGGGCAGATGAACACTGAAGCTTTCTTT | CASSPRRTGQMNTEAFF
. | TRBJ2-1 | TRBV12-3/TRBV12-4 | many | TGTGCCAGCAGTTTAGGGACCTGGGGTGAGCAGTTCTTC | CASSLGTWGEQFF
TRBD2 | TRBJ2-5 | TRBV20-1 | . | TGCAGTGCTAACCTGGGTGGGGGGGAGGAGACCCAGTACTTC | CSANLGGGEETQYF
. | TRBJ2-7 | TRBV11-2 | many | TGTGCCAGCAGCCCAGAGGGCGGACCCGCTACATGGCAGTACTTC | CASSPEGGPATWQYF
. | TRBJ2-7 | TRBV5-1 | many | TGCGCCAGCAACCTACAGGGACGTATGGGAGAGCAGTACTTC | CASNLQGRMGEQYF
TRBD1 | TRBJ2-1 | TRBV7-8 | . | TGTGCCAGCAGCGGTCGACAGGGTTTCGCCAATGAGCAGTTCTTC | CASSGRQGFANEQFF
. | TRBJ2-7 | TRBV7-2 | . | TGTGCCAGCAGCTTAGTACAGGCCGCGACTAAAGAGCAGTACTTC | CASSLVQAATKEQYF
TRBD1 | TRBJ1-2 | TRBV19 | . | TGTGCCAGTAGGTTTACAGGGGCCAGGGGCTATGGCTACACCTTC | CASRFTGARGYGYTF
TRBD2 | TRBJ2-2 | TRBV5-1 | many | TGCGCCAGCAGCCAAGGACTAGCGGGAGATTGGGAGCTGTTTTTT | CASSQGLAGDWELFF
. | TRBJ2-2 | TRBV12-3/TRBV12-4 | many | TGTGCCAGCAGTTTAGCGAGTTCCGGGGAGCTGTTTTTT | CASSLASSGELFF
. | TRBJ2-2 | TRBV2 | many | TGTGCCAGCAGGGGGGCCTATGGGGAGCTGTTTTTT | CASRGAYGELFF
. | TRBJ2-7 | TRBV6-1 | . | TGTGCCACTCAAGGGGGGATTAATTCCTACGAGCAGTACTTC | CATQGGINSYEQYF
TRBD2 | TRBJ2-5 | TRBV4-1 | many | TGCGCCAGCAGCTCTAGCGGGAGAGAGACCCAGTACTTC | CASSSSGRETQYF
. | TRBJ1-3 | TRBV29-1 | many | TGCAGCGCCGGGACATCAGGAAACACCATATATTTT | CSAGTSGNTIYF
TRBD1 | TRBJ2-5 | TRBV28 | many | TGTGCCAGCAGCGGGACAGGGCAGCCCAAAGAGACCCAGTACTTC | CASSGTGQPKETQYF